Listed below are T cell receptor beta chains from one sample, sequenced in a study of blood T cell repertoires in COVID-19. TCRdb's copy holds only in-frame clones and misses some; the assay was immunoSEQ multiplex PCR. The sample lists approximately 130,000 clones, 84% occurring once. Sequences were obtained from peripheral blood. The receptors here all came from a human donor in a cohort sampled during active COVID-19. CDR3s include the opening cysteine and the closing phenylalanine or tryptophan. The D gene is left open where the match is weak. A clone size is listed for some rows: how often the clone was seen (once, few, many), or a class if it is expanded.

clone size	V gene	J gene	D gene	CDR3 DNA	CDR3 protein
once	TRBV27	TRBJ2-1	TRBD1	TGTGCCAGCAGTTATTTAGTAGGGGGCAGCTCCTACAATGAGCAGTTCTTC	CASSYLVGGSSYNEQFF
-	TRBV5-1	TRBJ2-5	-	TGCGCCAGCAGCTTGTCGGAGACCCAGTACTTC	CASSLSETQYF
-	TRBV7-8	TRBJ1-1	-	TGTGCCAGCAGCTCCGGACTGGCCACTGAAGCTTTCTTT	CASSSGLATEAFF
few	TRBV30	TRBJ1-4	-	TGTGCCTGGAGTGCCATTAGTAATGAAAAACTGTTTTTT	CAWSAISNEKLFF
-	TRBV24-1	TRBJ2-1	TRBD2	TGTGCCACCAGTGATTCTTTTACTAGCGGGAGCTCCTACAATGAGCAGTTCTTC	CATSDSFTSGSSYNEQFF
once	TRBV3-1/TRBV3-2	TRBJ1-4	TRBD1	TGTGCCAGCAGCCAAGGGACAGGGGTGGAAAAACTGTTTTTT	CASSQGTGVEKLFF
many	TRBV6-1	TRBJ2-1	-	TGTGCCAGCAGTGAAGTAGCCTCCACTAATGAGCAGTTCTTC	CASSEVASTNEQFF
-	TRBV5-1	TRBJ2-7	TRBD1	TGCGCCAGCAGCTTTGAGGGGGCGAACTCCTACGAGCAGTACTTC	CASSFEGANSYEQYF
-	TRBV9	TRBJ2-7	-	TGTGCCAGCAGCTCAGGGGGGTACTCCTACGAGCAGTACTTC	CASSSGGYSYEQYF
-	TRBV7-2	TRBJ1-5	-	TGTGCCAGCAGCTTAGTGGGGGGGGAGAGCAATCAGCCCCAGCATTTT	CASSLVGGESNQPQHF
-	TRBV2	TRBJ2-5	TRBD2	TGTGCCAGCATGAGCGGGGCAACCGGGGAGACCCAGTACTTC	CASMSGATGETQYF
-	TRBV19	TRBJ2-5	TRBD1	TGTGCCAGTAGTATTACTGACAGGGCACAAGAGACCCAGTACTTC	CASSITDRAQETQYF
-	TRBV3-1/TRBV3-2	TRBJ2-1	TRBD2	TGTGCCAGCAGCCAAGATGCGCGGGGGGGTGAGCAGTTCTTC	CASSQDARGGEQFF
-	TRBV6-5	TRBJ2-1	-	TGTGCCAGCAGTCCAGGGGCCTCAAATGAGCAGTTCTTC	CASSPGASNEQFF
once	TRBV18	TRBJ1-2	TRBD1	TGTGCCAGCTCACCGGACAGGGTAGGCTACACCTTC	CASSPDRVGYTF
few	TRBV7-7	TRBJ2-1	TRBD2	TGTGCCAGCAGCTCCGGGACTAGCCCCTACAATGAGCAGTTCTTC	CASSSGTSPYNEQFF
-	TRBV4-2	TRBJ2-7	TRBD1	TGTGCCAGCAGCCAAGATTCGGGACAGGGGTACTACGAGCAGTACTTC	CASSQDSGQGYYEQYF
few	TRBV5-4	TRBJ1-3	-	TGTGCCAGCAGCTTTTTCCCCGTCTCTGGAAACACCATATATTTT	CASSFFPVSGNTIYF
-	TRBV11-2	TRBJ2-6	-	TGTGCCAGCAGCTTAGTGGGCAGACGAAAAAGGGCCAACGTCCTGACTTTC	CASSLVGRRKRANVLTF
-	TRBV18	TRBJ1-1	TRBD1	TGTGCCAGCTCACCACCCAGGGGGATGAACACTGAAGCTTTCTTT	CASSPPRGMNTEAFF
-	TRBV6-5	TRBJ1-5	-	TGTGCCAGCAGTTACTCAGAACTCCAGCCCCAGCATTTT	CASSYSELQPQHF
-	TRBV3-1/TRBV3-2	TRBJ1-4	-	TGTGCCAGCAGCTCACGGGGATCAACTAATGAAAAACTGTTTTTT	CASSSRGSTNEKLFF
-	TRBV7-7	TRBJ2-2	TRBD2	TGTGCTAGCAGCTTAGTAGCGGGGGAGGCCGGGGAGCTGTTTTTT	CASSLVAGEAGELFF
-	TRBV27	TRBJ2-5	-	TGTGCCAGCAGTTCCCGACTAGTTTCGGAAGAGACCCAGTACTTC	CASSSRLVSEETQYF
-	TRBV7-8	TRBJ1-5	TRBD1	TGTGCCAGCAGCCCCGGGACAGGGAGAAATCAGCCCCAGCATTTT	CASSPGTGRNQPQHF
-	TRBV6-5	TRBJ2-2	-	TGTGCCAGCAGTCCCGACTGGACCGGGGAGCTGTTTTTT	CASSPDWTGELFF
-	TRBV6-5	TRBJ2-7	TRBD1	TGTGCCAGCAGTTACCAGACAGGGGGGCGCGAGCAGTACTTC	CASSYQTGGREQYF
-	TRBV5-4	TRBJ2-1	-	TGTGCCAGCAGCTTGGTTACAGGCTCCTACAATGAGCAGTTCTTC	CASSLVTGSYNEQFF
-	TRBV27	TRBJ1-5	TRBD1	TGTGCCAGCAGTGGACAGGGAGGACGGCAGCCCCAGCATTTT	CASSGQGGRQPQHF
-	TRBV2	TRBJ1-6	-	TGTGCCAGCAGTGAATCGAGGGATTCACCCCTCCACTTT	CASSESRDSPLHF
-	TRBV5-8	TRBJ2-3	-	TGTGCCAGCAGCTTGATCAGGAAAGATACGCAGTATTTT	CASSLIRKDTQYF
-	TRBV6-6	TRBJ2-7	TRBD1	TGTGCCAGCAGTTACGGGACAGGCGACTACGAGCAGTACTTC	CASSYGTGDYEQYF
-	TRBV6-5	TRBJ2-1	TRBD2	TGTGCCAGCAGGGGGGGGTACCGCTCCTACAATGAGCAGTTCTTC	CASRGGYRSYNEQFF
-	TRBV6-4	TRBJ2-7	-	TGTGCCAGCAGACCTTCACGCAGGGGAATCTCCTACGAGCAGTACTTC	CASRPSRRGISYEQYF
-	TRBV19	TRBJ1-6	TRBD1	TGTGCCAGCCGGGACAGAGATTCACCCCTCCACTTT	CASRDRDSPLHF
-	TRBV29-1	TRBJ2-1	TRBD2	TGCAGCGTCGCTCCAAGACTAGCGGGGGACCCCCGCGAGCAGTTCTTC	CSVAPRLAGDPREQFF
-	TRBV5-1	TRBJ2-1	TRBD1	TGCGCCAGCAGCCCGACCGGGACAGGGGGCAATGAGCAGTTCTTC	CASSPTGTGGNEQFF
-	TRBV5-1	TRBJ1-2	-	TGCGCCAGCAGCTTGTTAGACAGCTATGGCTACACCTTC	CASSLLDSYGYTF
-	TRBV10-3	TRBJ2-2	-	TGTGCCATCAGTGAGTCAGGGGTCACCGGGGAGCTGTTTTTT	CAISESGVTGELFF
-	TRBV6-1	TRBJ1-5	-	TGTGCCAGCAGTGAAGCGAGGGGGAGGGGCGCGAGCAATCAGCCCCAGCATTTT	CASSEARGRGASNQPQHF
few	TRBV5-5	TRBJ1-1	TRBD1	TGTGCCAGCAGCACCGGGACAGGGGCAATAATGAACACTGAAGCTTTCTTT	CASSTGTGAIMNTEAFF
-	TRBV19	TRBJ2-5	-	TGTGCCAGCAGAACGGGACATCAAGAGACCCAGTACTTC	CASRTGHQETQYF
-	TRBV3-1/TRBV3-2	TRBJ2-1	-	TGTGCCAGCAGCCATTGGGGGGTCAATGAGCAGTTCTTC	CASSHWGVNEQFF